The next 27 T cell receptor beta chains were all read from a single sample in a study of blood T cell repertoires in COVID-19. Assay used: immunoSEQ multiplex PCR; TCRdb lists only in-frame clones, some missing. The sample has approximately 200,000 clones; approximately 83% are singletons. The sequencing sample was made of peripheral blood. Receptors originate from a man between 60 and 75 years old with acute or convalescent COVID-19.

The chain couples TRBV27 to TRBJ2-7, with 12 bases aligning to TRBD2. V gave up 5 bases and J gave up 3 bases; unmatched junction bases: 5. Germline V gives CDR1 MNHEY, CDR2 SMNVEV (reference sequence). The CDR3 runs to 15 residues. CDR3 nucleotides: TGTGCCAGCAGTCCCCAGACTAGCGGGAGCTACGAGCAGTACTTC. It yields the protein CASSPQTSGSYEQYF.

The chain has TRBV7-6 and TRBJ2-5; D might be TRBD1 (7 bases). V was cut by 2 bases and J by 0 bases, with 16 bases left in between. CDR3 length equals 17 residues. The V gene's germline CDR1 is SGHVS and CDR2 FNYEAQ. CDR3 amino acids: CASSLTFGRGDQETQYF. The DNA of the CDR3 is TGTGCCAGCAGCTTAACTTTTGGCAGGGGGGACCAAGAGACCCAGTACTTC.

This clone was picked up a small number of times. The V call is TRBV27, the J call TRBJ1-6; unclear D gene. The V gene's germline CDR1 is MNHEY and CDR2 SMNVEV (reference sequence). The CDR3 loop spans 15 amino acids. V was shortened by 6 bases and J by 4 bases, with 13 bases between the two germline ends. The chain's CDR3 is CASRGPTTYNSPLHF. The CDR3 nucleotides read TGTGCCAGCAGAGGCCCGACGACTTATAATTCACCCCTCCACTTT.

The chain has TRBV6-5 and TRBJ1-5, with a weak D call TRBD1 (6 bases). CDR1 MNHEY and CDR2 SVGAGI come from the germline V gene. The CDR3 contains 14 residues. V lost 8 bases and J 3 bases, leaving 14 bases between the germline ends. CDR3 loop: CASSQGGVNQPQHF. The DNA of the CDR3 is TGTGCCAGCTCACAGGGCGGCGTCAATCAGCCCCAGCATTTT.

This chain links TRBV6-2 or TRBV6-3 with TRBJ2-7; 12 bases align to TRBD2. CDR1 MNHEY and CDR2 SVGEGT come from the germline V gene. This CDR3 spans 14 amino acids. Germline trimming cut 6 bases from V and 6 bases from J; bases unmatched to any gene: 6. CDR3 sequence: CASSTTSGSGEQYF. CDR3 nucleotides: TGTGCCAGCAGCACGACTAGCGGGAGTGGCGAGCAGTACTTC.

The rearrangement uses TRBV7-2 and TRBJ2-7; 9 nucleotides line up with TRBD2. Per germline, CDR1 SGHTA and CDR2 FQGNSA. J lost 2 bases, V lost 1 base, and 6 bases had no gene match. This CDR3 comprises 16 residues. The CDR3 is CASSLVRGRVTYEQYF. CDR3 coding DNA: TGTGCCAGCAGCTTAGTGCGCGGGAGGGTCACCTACGAGCAGTACTTC.

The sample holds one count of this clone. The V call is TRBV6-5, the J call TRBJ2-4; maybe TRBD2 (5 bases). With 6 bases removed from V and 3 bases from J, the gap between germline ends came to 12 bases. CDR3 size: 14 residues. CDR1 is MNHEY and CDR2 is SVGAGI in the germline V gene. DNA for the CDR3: TGTGCCAGCAGGGTCCCGGGAAACAAAAACATTCAGTACTTC. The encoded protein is CASRVPGNKNIQYF.

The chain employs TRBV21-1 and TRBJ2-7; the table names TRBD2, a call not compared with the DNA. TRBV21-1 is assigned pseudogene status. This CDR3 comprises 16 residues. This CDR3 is CASSKADPECTYEQYF. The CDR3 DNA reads TGTGCCAGCAGCAAAGCTGATCCCGAGTGTACCTACGAGCAGTACTTC.

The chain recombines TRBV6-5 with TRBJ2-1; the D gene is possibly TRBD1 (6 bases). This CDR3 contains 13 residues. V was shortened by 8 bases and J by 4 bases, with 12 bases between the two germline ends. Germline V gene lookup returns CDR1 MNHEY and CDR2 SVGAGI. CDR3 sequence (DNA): TGTGCCAGCCACGGACAGCCTTACAATGAGCAGTTCTTC. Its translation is CASHGQPYNEQFF.

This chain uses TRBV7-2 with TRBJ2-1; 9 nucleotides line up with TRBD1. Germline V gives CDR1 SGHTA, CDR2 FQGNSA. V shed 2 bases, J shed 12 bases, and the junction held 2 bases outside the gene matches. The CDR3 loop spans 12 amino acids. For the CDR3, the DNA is TGTGCCAGCAGCTTAATGGGACAGGGGCAGTTCTTC. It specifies CASSLMGQGQFF. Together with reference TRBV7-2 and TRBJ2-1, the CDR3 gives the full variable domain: GAGVSQSPSNKVTEKGKDVELRCDPISGHTALYWYRQSLGQGLEFLIYFQGNSAPDKSGLPSDRFSAERTGGSVSTLTIQRTQQEDSAVYLCASSLMGQGQFFGPGTRLTVL.

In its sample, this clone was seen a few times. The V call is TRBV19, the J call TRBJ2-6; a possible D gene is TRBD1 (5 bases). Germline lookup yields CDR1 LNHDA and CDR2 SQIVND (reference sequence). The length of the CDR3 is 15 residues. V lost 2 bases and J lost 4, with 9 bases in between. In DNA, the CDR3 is TGTGCCAGTAGTATAACAGGATCCGGGGCCAACGTCCTGACTTTC. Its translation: CASSITGSGANVLTF.

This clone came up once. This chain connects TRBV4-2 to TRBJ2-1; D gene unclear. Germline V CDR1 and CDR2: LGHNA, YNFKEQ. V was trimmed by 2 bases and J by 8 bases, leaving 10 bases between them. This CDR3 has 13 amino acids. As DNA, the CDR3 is TGTGCCAGCAGCCAATCTTTCTCGGATGAGCAGTTCTTC. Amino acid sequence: CASSQSFSDEQFF.

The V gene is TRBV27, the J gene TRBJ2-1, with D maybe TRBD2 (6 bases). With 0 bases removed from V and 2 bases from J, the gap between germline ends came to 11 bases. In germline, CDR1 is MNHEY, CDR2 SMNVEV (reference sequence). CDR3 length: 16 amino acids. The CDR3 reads CASSLSFTGAYNEQFF. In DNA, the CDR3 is TGTGCCAGCAGTTTATCTTTTACGGGAGCCTACAATGAGCAGTTCTTC.

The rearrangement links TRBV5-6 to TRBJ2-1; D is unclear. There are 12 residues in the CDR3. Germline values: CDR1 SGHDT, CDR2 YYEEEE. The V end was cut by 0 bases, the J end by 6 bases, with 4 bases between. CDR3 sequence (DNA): TGTGCCAGCAGCTTGGCGAGCAATGAGCAGTTCTTC. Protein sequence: CASSLASNEQFF.

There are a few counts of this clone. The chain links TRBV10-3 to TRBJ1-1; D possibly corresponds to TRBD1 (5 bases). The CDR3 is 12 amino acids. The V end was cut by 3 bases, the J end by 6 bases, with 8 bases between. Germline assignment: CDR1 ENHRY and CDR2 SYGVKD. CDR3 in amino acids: CAISEAGPEAFF. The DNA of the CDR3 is TGTGCCATCAGTGAAGCAGGGCCTGAAGCTTTCTTT.

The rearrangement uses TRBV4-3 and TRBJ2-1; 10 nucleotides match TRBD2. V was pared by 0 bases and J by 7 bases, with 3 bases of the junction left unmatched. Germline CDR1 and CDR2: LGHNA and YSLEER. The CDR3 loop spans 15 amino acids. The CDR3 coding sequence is TGCGCCAGCAGCCAAGAAAGCGGGGGGGCGAATGAGCAGTTCTTC. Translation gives CASSQESGGANEQFF.

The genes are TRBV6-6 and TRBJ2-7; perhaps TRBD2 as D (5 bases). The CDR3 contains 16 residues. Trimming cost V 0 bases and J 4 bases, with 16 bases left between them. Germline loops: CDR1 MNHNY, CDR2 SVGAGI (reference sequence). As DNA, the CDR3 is TGTGCCAGCAGTTACTCGATAGGCCGATCGGGGTACGAGCAGTACTTC. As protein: CASSYSIGRSGYEQYF.

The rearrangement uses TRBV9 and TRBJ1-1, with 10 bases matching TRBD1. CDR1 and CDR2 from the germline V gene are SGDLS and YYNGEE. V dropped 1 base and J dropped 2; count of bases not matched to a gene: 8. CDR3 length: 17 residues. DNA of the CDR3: TGTGCCAGCAGCGTACTACGGGACAGGGGCCGTAACACTGAAGCTTTCTTT. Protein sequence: CASSVLRDRGRNTEAFF.

The CDR3 reads CASSQDVTGRRFEKLFF. The CDR3 DNA reads as TGTGCCAGCAGCCAGGACGTAACAGGACGGCGCTTTGAAAAACTGTTTTTT. This chain uses TRBV3-1 (or the pseudogene TRBV3-2) with TRBJ1-4; possibly TRBD1 for D (5 bases). The CDR3 sequence is 17 residues long. Germline V CDR1 and CDR2: LGHDT, YNNKEL (reference sequence). The ends were cut back, 3 bases at V and 7 bases at J, with 21 bases in the middle.

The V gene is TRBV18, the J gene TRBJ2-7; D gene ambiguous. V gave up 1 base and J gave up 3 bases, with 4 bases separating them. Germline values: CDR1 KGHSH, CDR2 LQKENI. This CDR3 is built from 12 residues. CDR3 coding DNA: TGTGCCAGCTCACCACGTAACTACGAGCAGTACTTC. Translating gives CASSPRNYEQYF.

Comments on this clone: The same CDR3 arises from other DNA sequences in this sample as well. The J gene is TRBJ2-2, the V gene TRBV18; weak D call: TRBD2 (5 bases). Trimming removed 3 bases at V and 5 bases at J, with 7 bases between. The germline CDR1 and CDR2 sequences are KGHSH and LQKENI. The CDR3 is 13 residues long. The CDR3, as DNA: TGTGCCAGCTCACCTCGGGGAACCGGGGAGCTGTTTTTT. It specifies CASSPRGTGELFF.

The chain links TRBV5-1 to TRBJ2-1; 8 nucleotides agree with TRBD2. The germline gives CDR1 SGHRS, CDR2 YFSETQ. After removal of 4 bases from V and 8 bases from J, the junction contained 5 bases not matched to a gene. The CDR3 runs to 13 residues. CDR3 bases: TGCGCCAGCAGCAGAAGCGGGAGCTATGAGCAGTTCTTC. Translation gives CASSRSGSYEQFF.

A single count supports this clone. The CDR3 sequence: CASSYLAGVTGDTQYF. CDR3 bases: TGTGCCAGCAGTTACCTAGCGGGAGTGACGGGAGATACGCAGTATTTT. The chain joins TRBV6-2 or TRBV6-3 to TRBJ2-3; 10 bases are shared with TRBD2. The CDR3 loop spans 16 amino acids. Germline loops: CDR1 MNHEY, CDR2 SVGEGT. With V trimmed by 2 bases and J by 5 bases, 7 bases remained unmatched.

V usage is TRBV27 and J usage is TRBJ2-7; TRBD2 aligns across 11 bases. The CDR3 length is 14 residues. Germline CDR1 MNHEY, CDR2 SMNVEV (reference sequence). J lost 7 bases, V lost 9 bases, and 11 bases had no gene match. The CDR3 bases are TGTGCCAGTGGATCTAGCGGGAGGACGAGGGAGCAGTACTTC. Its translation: CASGSSGRTREQYF.

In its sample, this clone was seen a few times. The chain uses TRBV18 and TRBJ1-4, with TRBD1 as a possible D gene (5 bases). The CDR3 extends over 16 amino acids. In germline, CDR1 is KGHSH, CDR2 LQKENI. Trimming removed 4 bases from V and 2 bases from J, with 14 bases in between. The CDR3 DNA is TGTGCCAGCTCACTCAGTCAAGGGGCGACTAATGAAAAACTGTTTTTT. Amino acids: CASSLSQGATNEKLFF.

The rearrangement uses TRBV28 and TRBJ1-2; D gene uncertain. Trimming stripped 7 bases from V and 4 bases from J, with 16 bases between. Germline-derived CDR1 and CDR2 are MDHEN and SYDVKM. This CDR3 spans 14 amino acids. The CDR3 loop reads CASIESPISYGYTF. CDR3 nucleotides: TGTGCCAGCATCGAAAGCCCGATTTCCTATGGCTACACCTTC.

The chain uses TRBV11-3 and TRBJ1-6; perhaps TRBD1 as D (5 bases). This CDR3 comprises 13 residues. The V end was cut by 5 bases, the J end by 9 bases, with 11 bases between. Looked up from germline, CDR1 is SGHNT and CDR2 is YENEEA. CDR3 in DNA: TGTGCCAGCAGCGCCGGGGGTAGTTCACCCCTCCACTTT. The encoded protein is CASSAGGSSPLHF.